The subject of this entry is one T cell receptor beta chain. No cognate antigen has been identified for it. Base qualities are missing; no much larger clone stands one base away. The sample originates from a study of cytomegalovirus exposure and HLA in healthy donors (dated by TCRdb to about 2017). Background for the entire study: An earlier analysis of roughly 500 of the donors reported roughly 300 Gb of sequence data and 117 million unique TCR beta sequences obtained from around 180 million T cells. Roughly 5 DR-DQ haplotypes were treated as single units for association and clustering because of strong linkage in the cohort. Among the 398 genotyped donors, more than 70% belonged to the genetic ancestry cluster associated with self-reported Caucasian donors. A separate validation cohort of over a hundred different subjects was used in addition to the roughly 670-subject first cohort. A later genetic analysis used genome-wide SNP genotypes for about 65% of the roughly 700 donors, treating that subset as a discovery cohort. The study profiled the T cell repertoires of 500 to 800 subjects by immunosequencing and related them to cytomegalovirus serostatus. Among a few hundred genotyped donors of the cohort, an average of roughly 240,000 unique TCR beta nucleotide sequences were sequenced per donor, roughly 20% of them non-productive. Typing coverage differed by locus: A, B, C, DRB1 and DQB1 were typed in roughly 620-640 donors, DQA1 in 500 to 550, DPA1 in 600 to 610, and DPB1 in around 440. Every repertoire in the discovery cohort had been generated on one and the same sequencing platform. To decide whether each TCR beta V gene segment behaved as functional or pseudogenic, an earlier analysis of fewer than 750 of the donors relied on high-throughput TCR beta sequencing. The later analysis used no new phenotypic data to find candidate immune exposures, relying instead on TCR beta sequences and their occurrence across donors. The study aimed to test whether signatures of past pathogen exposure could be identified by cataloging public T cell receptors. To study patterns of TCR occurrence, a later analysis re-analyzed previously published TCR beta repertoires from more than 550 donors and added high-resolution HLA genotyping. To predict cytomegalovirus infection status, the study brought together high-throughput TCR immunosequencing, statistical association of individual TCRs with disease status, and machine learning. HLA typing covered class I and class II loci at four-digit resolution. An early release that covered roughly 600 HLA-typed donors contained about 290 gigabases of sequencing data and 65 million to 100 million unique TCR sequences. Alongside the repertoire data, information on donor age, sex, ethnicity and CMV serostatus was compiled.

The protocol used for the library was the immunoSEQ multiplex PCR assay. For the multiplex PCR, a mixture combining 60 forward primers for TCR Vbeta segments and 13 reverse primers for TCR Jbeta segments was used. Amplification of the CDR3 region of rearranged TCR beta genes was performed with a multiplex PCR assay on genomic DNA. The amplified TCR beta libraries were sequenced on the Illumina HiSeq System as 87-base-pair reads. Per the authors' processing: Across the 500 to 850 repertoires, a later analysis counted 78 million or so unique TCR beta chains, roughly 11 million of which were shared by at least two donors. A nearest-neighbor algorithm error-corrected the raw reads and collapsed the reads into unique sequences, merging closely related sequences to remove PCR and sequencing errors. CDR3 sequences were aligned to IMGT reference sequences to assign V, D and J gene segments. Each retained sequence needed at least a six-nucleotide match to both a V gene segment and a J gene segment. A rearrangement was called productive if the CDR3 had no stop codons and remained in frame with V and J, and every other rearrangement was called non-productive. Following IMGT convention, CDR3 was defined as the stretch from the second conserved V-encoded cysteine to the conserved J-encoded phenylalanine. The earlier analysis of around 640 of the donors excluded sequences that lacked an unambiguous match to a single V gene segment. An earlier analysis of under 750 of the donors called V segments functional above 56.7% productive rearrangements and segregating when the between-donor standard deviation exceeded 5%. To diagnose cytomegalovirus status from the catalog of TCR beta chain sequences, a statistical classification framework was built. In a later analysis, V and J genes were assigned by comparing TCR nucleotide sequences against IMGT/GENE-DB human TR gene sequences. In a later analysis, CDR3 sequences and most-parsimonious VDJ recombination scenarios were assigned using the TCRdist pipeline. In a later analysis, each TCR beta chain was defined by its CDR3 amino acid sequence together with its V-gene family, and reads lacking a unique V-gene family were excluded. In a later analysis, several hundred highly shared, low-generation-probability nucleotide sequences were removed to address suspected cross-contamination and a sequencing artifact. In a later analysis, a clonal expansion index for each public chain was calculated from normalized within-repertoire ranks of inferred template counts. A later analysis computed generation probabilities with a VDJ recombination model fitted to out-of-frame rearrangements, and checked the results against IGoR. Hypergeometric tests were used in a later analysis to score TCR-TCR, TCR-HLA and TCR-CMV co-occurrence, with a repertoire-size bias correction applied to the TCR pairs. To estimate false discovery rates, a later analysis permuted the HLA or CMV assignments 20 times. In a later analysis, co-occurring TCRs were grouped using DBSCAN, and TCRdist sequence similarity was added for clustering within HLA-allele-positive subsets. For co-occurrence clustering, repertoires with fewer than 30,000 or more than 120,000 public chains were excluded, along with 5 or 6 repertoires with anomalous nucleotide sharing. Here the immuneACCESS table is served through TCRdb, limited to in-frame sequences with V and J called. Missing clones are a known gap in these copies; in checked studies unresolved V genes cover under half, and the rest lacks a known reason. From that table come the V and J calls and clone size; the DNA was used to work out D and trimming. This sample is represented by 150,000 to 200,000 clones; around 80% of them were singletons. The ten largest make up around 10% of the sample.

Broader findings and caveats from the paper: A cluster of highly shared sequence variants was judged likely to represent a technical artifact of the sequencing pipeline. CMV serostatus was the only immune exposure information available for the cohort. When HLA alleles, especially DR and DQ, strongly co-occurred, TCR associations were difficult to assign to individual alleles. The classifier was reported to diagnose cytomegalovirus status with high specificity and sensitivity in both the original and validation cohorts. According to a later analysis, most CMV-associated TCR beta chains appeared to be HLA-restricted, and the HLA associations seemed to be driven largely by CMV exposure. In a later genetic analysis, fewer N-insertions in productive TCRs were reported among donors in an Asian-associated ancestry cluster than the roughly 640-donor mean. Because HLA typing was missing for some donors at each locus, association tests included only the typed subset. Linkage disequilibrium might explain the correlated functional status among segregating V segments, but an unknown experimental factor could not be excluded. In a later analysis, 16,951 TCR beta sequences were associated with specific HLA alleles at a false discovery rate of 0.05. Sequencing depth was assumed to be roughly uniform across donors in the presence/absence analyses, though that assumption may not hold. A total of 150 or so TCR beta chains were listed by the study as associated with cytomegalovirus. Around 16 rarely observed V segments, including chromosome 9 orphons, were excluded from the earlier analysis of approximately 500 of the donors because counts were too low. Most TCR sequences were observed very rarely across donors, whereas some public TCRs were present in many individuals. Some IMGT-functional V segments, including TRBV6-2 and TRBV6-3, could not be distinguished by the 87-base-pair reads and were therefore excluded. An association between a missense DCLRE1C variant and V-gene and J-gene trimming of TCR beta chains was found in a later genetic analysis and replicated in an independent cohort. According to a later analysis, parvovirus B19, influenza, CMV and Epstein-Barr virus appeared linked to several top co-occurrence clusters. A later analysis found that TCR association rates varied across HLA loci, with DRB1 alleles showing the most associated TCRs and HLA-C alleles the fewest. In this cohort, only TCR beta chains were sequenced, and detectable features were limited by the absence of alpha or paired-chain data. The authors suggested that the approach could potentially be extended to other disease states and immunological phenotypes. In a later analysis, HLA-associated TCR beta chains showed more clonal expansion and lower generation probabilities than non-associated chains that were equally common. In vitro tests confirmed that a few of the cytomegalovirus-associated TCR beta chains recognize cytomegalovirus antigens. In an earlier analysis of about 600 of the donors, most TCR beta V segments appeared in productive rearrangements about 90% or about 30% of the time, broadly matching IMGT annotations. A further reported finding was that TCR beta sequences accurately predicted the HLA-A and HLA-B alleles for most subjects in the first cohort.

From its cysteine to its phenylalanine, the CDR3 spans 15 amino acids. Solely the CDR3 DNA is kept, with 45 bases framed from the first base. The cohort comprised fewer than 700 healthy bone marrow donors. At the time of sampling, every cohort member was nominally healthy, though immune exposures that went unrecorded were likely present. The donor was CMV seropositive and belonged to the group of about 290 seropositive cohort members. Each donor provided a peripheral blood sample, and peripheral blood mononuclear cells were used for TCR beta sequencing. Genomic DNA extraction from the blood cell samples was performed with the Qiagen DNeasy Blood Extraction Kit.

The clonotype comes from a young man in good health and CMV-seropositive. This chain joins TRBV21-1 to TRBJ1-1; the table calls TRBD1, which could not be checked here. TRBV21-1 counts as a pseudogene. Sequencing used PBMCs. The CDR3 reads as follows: CASSKGGAVNTEAFF. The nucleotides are TGTGCCAGCAGCAAAGGGGGCGCCGTCAACACTGAAGCTTTCTTT.